This TCR beta chain was identified in a study of blood T cell repertoires in COVID-19. Study in general: The cDNA or gDNA used as material had been derived from T cells, B-cell-depleted T cells, or PBMCs.

Germline CDR1 MNHEY, CDR2 SMNVEV (reference sequence). V lost 5 bases and J lost 7; bases outside the gene matches: 14. There are 15 residues in the CDR3. Allocation to cohorts depended on clinical history reported by the participants. Per the original data handling: The authors estimated nucleated cell counts from reference gene primer amplification. Only in-frame clones appear in the TCRdb table, and some are missing; sequencing was by immunoSEQ multiplex PCR. V and J calls and clone size follow that table, whereas D and trimming were derived from the DNA. The sample yields some 240,000 clones, over 75% seen once.

The sequencing input was PBMCs or T cells enriched from blood (not recorded which). This TCR derives from a woman in her 40s who had been exposed to COVID-19. V is TRBV27 and J is TRBJ2-7, with 7 bases fitting TRBD2. The CDR3 reads CASSIDGLVREEQYF. CDR3 in DNA: TGTGCCAGCAGTATCGACGGACTAGTCCGGGAGGAGCAGTACTTC.